This T cell receptor (beta chain) was captured by sequencing in a study of CD8 T cells in Susac syndrome. Study as a whole: Among the sequenced Susac syndrome patients, more than five had active disease while 8 or 9 were in remission.

There are 13 residues in the CDR3. V was clipped by 4 bases and J by 6 bases, with 13 bases between them. Germline-derived CDR1 and CDR2 are SQVTM and ANQGSEA. With random hexamers, reverse transcription was performed on about 0.5 to 1 ug of RNA. The amplification used immunoSEQ multiplex PCR on TCR beta CDR3; it spanned 54 Vbeta and 13 Jbeta. TCRdb analysed the immunoSEQ multiplex PCR reads with MiXCR anew, one entry per CDR3 protein. The table shows 150,000 to 200,000 distinct CDR3 sequences, with around 95% occurring only once. This receptor was identified in a human donor with Susac syndrome. The chain couples TRBV29-1 to TRBJ2-1; unclear D gene. The specimen sequenced was CD4+ T cells from PBMCs. The CDR3 DNA is TGCAGCGTTGGGGTAGTTAGTTTCAATGAGCAGTTCTTC. This gives the protein CSVGVVSFNEQFF.